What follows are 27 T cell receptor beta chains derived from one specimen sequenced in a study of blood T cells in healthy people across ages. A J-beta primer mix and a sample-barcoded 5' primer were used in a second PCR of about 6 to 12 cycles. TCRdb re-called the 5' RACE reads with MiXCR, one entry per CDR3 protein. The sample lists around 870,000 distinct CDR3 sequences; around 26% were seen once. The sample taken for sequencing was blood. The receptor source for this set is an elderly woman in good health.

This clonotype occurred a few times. CDR3 sequence reads: CASSLISGGFQETQYF. The CDR3 DNA sequence: TGTGCCAGCAGTTTAATTAGCGGGGGGTTCCAAGAGACCCAGTACTTC. The chain recombines TRBV12-3 or TRBV12-4 with TRBJ2-5, with TRBD2 identical over 10 bases. This CDR3 has 16 amino acids. The ends lost 2 bases at V and 1 base at J; junction bases unmatched: 4.

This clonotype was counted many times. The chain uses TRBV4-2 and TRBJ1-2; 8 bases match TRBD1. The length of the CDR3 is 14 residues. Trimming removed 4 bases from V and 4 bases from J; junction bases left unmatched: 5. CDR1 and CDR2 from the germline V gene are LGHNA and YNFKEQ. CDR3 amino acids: CASSPQTGGYGYTF. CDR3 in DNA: TGTGCCAGCAGCCCGCAAACAGGGGGCTATGGCTACACCTTC.

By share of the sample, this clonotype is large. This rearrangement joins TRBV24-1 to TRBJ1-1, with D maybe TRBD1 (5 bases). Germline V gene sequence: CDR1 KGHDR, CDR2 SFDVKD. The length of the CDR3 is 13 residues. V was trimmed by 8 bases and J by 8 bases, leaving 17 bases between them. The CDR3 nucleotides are TGTGCCACCACCCCATCACGGGGGGGAGAAGCTTTCTTT. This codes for CATTPSRGGEAFF.

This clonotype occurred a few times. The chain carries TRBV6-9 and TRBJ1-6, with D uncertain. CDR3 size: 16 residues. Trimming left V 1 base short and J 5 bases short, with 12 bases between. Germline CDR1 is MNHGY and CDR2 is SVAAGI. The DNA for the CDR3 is TGTGCCAGCAGTTATTACGCCCGACCTAATAATTCACCCCTCCACTTT. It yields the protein CASSYYARPNNSPLHF.

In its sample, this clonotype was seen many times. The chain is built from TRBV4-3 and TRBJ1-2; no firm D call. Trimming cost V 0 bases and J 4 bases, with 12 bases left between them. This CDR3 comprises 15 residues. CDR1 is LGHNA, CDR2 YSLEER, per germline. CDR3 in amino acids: CASSQDGQVGYGYTF. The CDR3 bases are TGCGCCAGCAGCCAAGATGGTCAGGTGGGCTATGGCTACACCTTC.

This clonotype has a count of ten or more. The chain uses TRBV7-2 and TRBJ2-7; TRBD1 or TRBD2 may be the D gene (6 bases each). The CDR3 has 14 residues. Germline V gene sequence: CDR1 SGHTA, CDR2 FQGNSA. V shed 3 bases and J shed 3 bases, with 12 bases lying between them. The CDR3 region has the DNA TGTGCCAGCAGCTTCGGGGGCAGGAACTACGAGCAGTACTTC. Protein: CASSFGGRNYEQYF.

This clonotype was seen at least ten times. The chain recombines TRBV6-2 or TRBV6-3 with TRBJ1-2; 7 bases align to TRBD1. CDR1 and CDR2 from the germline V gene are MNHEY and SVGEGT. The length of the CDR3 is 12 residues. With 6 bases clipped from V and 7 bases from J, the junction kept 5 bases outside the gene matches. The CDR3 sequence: CASSKTGLGYTF. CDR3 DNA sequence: TGTGCCAGCAGCAAGACAGGGCTTGGCTACACCTTC.

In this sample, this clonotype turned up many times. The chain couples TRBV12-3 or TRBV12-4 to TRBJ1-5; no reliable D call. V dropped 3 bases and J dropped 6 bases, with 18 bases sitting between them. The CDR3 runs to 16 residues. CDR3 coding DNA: TGTGCCAGCAGTTTGGGAAGGGTCCCCCAAGGTCAGCCCCAGCATTTT. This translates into CASSLGRVPQGQPQHF.

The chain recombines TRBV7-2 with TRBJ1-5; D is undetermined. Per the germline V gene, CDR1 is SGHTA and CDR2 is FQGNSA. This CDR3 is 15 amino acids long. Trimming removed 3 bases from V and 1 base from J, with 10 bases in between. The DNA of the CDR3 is TGTGCCAGCAGCTTCCGGGTCGGCAGCAATCAGCCCCAGCATTTT. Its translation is CASSFRVGSNQPQHF.

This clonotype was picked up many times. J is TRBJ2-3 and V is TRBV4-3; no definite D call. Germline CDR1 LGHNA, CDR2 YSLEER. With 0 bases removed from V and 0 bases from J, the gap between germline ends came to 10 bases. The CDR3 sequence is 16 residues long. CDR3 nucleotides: TGCGCCAGCAGCCAAGAGGGTAGAGCCAGCACAGATACGCAGTATTTT. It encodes CASSQEGRASTDTQYF.

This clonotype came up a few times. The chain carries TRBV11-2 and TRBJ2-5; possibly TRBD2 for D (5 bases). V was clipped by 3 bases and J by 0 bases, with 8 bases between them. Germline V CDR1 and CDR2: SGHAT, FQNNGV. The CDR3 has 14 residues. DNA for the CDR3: TGTGCCAGCAGCTTCAGACTATACCAAGAGACCCAGTACTTC. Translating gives CASSFRLYQETQYF.

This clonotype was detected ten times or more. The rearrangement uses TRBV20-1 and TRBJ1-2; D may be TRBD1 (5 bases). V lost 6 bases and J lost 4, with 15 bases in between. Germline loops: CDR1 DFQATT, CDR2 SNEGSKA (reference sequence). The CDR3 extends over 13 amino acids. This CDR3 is CSASGFPFYGYTF. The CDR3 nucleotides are TGCAGTGCCTCAGGGTTCCCTTTCTATGGCTACACCTTC.

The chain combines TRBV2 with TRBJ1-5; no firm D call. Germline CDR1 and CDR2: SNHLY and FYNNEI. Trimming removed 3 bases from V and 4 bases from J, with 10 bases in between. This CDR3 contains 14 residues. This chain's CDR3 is CASSEAWGNQPQHF. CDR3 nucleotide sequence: TGTGCCAGCAGTGAGGCTTGGGGTAATCAGCCCCAGCATTTT. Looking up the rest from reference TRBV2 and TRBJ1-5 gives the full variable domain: EPEVTQTPSHQVTQMGQEVILRCVPISNHLYFYWYRQILGQKVEFLVSFYNNEISEKSEIFDDQFSVERPDGSNFTLKIRSTKLEDSAMYFCASSEAWGNQPQHFGDGTRLSIL.

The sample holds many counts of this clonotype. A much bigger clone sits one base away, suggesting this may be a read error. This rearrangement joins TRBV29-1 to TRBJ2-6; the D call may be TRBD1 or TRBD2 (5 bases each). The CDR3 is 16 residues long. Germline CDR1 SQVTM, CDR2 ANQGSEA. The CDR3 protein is CSVLLRGRTGANVRTF. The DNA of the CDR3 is TGCAGCGTCCTGTTGAGAGGGCGCACTGGGGCCAACGTCCGGACTTTC.

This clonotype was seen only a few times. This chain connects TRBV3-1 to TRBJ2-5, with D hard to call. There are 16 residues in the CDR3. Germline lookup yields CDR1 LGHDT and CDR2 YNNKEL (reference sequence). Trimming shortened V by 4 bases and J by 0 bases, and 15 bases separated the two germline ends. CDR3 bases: TGTGCCAGCAGCCCCCCCCCGATCGCGAACCAAGAGACCCAGTACTTC. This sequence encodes CASSPPPIANQETQYF.

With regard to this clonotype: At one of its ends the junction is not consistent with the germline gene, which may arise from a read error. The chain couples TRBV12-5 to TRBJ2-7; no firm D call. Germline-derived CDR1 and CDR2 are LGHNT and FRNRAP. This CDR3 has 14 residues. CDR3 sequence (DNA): TGTGCTAGTGGTTTGGGGGTCTTCACCTACGAGAAGTACTTC. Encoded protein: CASGLGVFTYEKYF.

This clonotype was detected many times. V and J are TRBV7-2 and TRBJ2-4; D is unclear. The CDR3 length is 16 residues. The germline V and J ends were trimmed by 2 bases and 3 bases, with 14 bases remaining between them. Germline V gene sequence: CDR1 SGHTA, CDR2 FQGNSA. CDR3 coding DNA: TGTGCCAGCAGCTTACGGCTGGTATCGGACAAAAACATTCAGTACTTC. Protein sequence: CASSLRLVSDKNIQYF.

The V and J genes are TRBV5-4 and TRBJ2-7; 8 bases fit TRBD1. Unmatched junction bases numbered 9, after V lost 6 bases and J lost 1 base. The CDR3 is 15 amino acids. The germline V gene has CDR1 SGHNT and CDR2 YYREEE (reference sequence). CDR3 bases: TGTGCCAGCATCCCCGGTGGACAGGGTTCCTACGAGCAGTACTTC. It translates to CASIPGGQGSYEQYF.

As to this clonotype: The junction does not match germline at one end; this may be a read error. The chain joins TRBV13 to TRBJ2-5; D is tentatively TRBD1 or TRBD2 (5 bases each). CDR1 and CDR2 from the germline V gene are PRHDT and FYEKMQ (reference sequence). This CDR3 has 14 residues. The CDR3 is CASSLERDQEIQYF. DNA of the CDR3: TGTGCCAGCAGCTTAGAGAGGGACCAAGAGATCCAGTACTTC.

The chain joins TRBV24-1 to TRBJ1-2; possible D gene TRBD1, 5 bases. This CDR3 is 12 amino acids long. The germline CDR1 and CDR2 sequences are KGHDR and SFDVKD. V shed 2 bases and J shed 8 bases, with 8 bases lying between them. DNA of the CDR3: TGTGCCACCAGTGATTCGGCAGGGGGCTACACCTTC. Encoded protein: CATSDSAGGYTF.

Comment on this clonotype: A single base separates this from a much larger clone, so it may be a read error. The CDR3 nucleotides are TGCAGTGCTAGAGATCGCGCCCCGGGGACTTCCCGCACAGATACGCAGTATTTT. As protein: CSARDRAPGTSRTDTQYF. The genes are TRBV20-1 and TRBJ2-3, with a tentative D call TRBD2 (6 bases). The germline V gene encodes CDR1 DFQATT and CDR2 SNEGSKA (reference sequence). The length of the CDR3 is 18 residues. The V gene lost 0 bases and the J gene lost 1 base, with 20 bases spanning the gap.

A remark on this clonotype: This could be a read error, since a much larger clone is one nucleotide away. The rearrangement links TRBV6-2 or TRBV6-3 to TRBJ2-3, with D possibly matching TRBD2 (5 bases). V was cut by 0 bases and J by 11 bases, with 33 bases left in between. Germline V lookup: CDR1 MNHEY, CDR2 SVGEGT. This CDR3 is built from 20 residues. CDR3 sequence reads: CASSYSVLVGSRQRAGRQYF. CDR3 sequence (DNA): TGTGCCAGCAGTTACTCGGTACTAGTGGGGAGCCGGCAGAGGGCTGGCCGGCAGTATTTT.

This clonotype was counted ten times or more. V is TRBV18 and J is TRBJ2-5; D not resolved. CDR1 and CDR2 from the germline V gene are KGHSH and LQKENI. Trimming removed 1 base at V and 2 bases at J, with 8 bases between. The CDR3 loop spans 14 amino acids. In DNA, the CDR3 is TGTGCCAGCTCACCACGGATAGGACAAGAGACCCAGTACTTC. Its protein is CASSPRIGQETQYF.

CDR3 bases: TGTGCCAGCAGTGATGGCCGGATCACTGGGGCCAACGTCCTGACTTTC. Its protein is CASSDGRITGANVLTF. V gene TRBV2 combines with J gene TRBJ2-6; D remains unclear. Germline V gene sequence: CDR1 SNHLY, CDR2 FYNNEI. The CDR3 consists of 16 residues. The V end lost 3 bases, the J end lost 2 bases, and 11 bases lay between the germline ends.

CDR3 in DNA: TGTGCCATCAGTGAAGGTGGGTACACTGAAGCTTTCTTT. Protein product: CAISEGGYTEAFF. The chain combines TRBV10-3 with TRBJ1-1; D is unclear. V lost 3 bases and J 3 bases, leaving 8 bases between the germline ends. The CDR3 spans 13 residues. CDR1 is ENHRY, CDR2 SYGVKD, per germline.

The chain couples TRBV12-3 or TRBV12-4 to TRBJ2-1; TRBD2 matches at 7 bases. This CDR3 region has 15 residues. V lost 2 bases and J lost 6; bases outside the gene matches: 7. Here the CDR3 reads CASSLQGTTVNEQFF. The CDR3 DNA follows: TGTGCCAGCAGTTTACAAGGGACTACCGTCAATGAGCAGTTCTTC.

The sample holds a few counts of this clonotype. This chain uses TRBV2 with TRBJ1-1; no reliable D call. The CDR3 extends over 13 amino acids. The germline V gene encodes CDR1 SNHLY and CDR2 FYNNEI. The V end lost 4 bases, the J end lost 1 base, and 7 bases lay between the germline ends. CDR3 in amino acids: CASSVFRNTEAFF. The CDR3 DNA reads TGTGCCAGCAGTGTGTTTAGGAACACTGAAGCTTTCTTT.